One T cell receptor beta chain is described in this entry. No antigen is known for it. These data originate in a study of beta chain features in type 1 diabetes. The entirety of the isolated RNA underwent reverse transcription, so expressed TCRB transcripts were sequenced. TCRdb's table, derived via immunoSEQ multiplex PCR, lists solely in-frame clones and lacks some. The table includes approximately 170,000 clones, approximately 7.9% detected once. V was clipped by 2 bases and J by 2 bases, with 10 bases between them. This CDR3 has 15 residues. Germline loops: CDR1 SGDLS, CDR2 YYNGEE. Study results and caveats: Within each of all four CD4+ subsets, Type 1 diabetes patients had TCRB CDR3s that were moderately but significantly shorter.

The sequenced material came from central memory CD4+ T cells from blood. The TCR comes from a man aged 18 to 29 with type 1 diabetes. This chain connects TRBV9 to TRBJ1-4, with a weak D call TRBD1 (6 bases). The CDR3 reads CASSVAGDTNEKLFF. As DNA, the CDR3 is TGTGCCAGCAGCGTGGCAGGGGACACTAATGAAAAACTGTTTTTT.